Listed here are 10 T cell receptor beta chains from one sample, sequenced in a study of T cells in Graves' hyperthyroidism and ophthalmopathy. The source material, RNA transcripts, was used to amplify TCR beta CDR3 regions. HTBI primers drove first-round RT-PCR of the TCR CDR3. TCRdb processed the multiplex PCR reads anew with MiXCR; each CDR3 protein has one entry. The sample has under 200,000 distinct CDR3 sequences; around 8.9% are singletons. The sequenced material came from blood. All receptors come from a young woman with Graves' hyperthyroidism that later progressed to Graves' ophthalmopathy.

This clonotype showed up many times. V usage is TRBV11-2 and J usage is TRBJ2-3, with D tentatively TRBD2 (6 bases). Trimming removed 3 bases from V and 2 bases from J, with 12 bases in between. CDR1 is SGHAT and CDR2 is FQNNGV in the germline V gene. The CDR3 runs to 15 residues. The CDR3 reads CASSLTRGDTDTQYF. The CDR3 DNA reads TGTGCCAGCAGCTTGACGCGGGGCGACACAGATACGCAGTATTTT.

This clonotype came up many times. The CDR3 here is CASSQDVSSTGELFF. In nucleotides, the CDR3 is TGTGCCAGCAGCCAAGATGTCTCGAGCACCGGGGAGCTGTTTTTT. The V and J genes are TRBV3-1 and TRBJ2-2, with D unresolved. Trimming shortened V by 0 bases and J by 4 bases, and 9 bases separated the two germline ends. CDR3 size: 15 residues. Germline V gene sequence: CDR1 LGHDT, CDR2 YNNKEL (reference sequence).

Remarks on this clonotype: The junction shows a germline mismatch at one end, possibly a read error. The chain has TRBV5-6 and TRBJ1-1; the D is unclear. The germline V gene encodes CDR1 SGHDT and CDR2 YYEEEE. The CDR3 consists of 12 residues. For the CDR3, the DNA is TGTACCAGCAGCTTGCAACCCCAAGAAGCTTTCTTT. This gives the protein CTSSLQPQEAFF.

The chain joins TRBV12-3 or TRBV12-4 to TRBJ2-7; 10 positions match TRBD2. The junction had 4 bases not matched to a gene; V was cut back by 2 bases and J by 3 bases. The CDR3 length is 15 residues. The CDR3, as DNA: TGTGCCAGCAGTTTATATCGGACTAGCGGCTACGAGCAGTACTTC. This encodes CASSLYRTSGYEQYF.

This clonotype was recorded at least ten times. The J gene is TRBJ1-1, the V gene TRBV2; D unclear. V shed 6 bases and J shed 6 bases, with 8 bases lying between them. Per germline, CDR1 SNHLY and CDR2 FYNNEI. The CDR3 is made up of 11 amino acids. CDR3 protein: CASRNTAEAFF. CDR3 DNA: TGTGCCAGCAGGAACACTGCTGAAGCTTTCTTT.

The table lists this clonotype with many counts. The V and J genes are TRBV12-3 or TRBV12-4 and TRBJ2-5; 7 nucleotides agree with TRBD1. V shed 6 bases, J shed 4 bases, and the junction held 5 bases outside the gene matches. This CDR3 has 13 residues. The CDR3 sequence is CASSPNRGETQYF. The CDR3 DNA follows: TGTGCCAGCAGCCCTAACAGGGGAGAGACCCAGTACTTC.

J is TRBJ2-7 and V is TRBV20-1; TRBD1 agrees at 10 bases. V shed 4 bases and J 6 bases; nucleotides not matched to a gene: 9. Germline loops: CDR1 DFQATT, CDR2 SNEGSKA (reference sequence). This CDR3 is 14 amino acids long. The CDR3 loop is CSAIYRDRGSEQYF. The CDR3 DNA reads as TGCAGTGCTATATACCGGGACAGGGGATCCGAGCAGTACTTC.

Many counts were recorded for this clonotype. The gene calls are TRBV6-5 and TRBJ2-2; unclear D gene. CDR1 is MNHEY, CDR2 SVGAGI, per germline. Between the trimmed V and J ends, which lost 1 base and 3 bases, there was a span of 9 bases. The CDR3 length is 15 residues. CDR3 residues: CASSYLGLHTGELFF. The CDR3 DNA is TGTGCCAGCAGTTACTTGGGGTTGCACACCGGGGAGCTGTTTTTT.

This clonotype was detected a few times. The chain recombines TRBV20-1 with TRBJ2-1, with 10 bases identical to TRBD2. Looked up from germline, CDR1 is DFQATT and CDR2 is SNEGSKA (reference sequence). The CDR3 spans 18 residues. Trimming removed 0 bases from V and 2 bases from J; junction bases left unmatched: 10. The CDR3 spells CSARDSTSGMLTYNEQFF. Written as DNA, the CDR3 is TGCAGTGCTAGAGATAGCACTAGCGGGATGTTAACCTACAATGAGCAGTTCTTC.

The V and J genes are TRBV19 and TRBJ1-5; 9 bases map to TRBD1. CDR3 size: 17 residues. Germline V CDR1 and CDR2: LNHDA, SQIVND (reference sequence). With V trimmed by 7 bases and J by 5 bases, 15 bases remained unmatched. CDR3 protein: CASTSPPGTGRDQPQHF. CDR3 in DNA: TGTGCCAGTACCTCACCCCCGGGGACAGGGAGGGATCAGCCCCAGCATTTT.